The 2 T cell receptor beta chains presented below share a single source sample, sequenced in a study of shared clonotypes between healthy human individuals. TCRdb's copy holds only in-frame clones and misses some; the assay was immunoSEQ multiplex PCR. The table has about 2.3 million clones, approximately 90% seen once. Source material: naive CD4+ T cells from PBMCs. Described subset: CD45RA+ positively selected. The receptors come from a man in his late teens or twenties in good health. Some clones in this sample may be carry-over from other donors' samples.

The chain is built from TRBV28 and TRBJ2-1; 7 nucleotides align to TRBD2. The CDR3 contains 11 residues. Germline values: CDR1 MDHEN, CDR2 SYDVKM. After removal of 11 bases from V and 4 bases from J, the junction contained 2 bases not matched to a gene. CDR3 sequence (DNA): TGTGCCGCGGGGGTTTACAATGAGCAGTTCTTC. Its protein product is CAAGVYNEQFF. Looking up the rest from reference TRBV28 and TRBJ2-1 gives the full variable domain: DVKVTQSSRYLVKRTGEKVFLECVQDMDHENMFWYRQDPGLGLRLIYFSYDVKMKEKGDIPEGYSVSREKKERFSLILESASTNQTSMYLCAAGVYNEQFFGPGTRLTVL.

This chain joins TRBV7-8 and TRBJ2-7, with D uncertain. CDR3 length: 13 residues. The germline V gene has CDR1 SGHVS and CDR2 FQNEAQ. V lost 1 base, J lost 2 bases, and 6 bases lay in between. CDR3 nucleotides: TGTGCCAGCAGCTTAGTTTCAGCCTACGAGCAGTACTTC. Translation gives CASSLVSAYEQYF.